These T cell receptor beta chains were read from a single sample in a study of CD8 T cells in Susac syndrome. One entry per CDR3 protein results from TCRdb running MiXCR on the immunoSEQ multiplex PCR reads. The sample has approximately 120,000 distinct CDR3 sequences; around nine tenths are singletons. What was sequenced was CD8+ T cells from PBMCs. The receptors here all came from a human donor with multiple sclerosis. The CDR3 runs from the conserved cysteine through the conserved F or W. Each record gives: CDR3 DNA, CDR3 protein, J gene, clone size, D gene, V gene. D genes are given only for firm matches. Rows may omit the clone size; those that give it use once, few, many or a size class.

TGTGCCAGCAGCTTAAGGCTAGCGGGCGCCCTCACCTACAATGAGCAGTTCTTC CASSLRLAGALTYNEQFF TRBJ2-1 NA TRBD2 TRBV13
TGCAGCGTTGTAGCAGCCTACAATGAGCAGTTCTTC CSVVAAYNEQFF TRBJ2-1 NA NA TRBV29-1
TGTGCCAGCAGCATTGGACAGGTAGGAGACGAGCAGTACTTC CASSIGQVGDEQYF TRBJ2-7 NA TRBD1 TRBV13
TGTGCCAGCAGTCGTTTCAGCAATCAGCCCCAGCATTTT CASSRFSNQPQHF TRBJ1-5 few NA TRBV27
TGTGCCAGCAGCCTTACCGGGACAGGGCCCTACGAGCAGTACTTC CASSLTGTGPYEQYF TRBJ2-7 NA TRBD1 TRBV27
TGTGCCAGCAGTTTAACGGGGAACCAGCCCCAGCATTTT CASSLTGNQPQHF TRBJ1-5 NA NA TRBV27
TGTGCCATCGCGGACCCCGCAGGGGAGACCCAGTACTTC CAIADPAGETQYF TRBJ2-5 once NA TRBV24-1
TGTGCCAGCAGTCGGGACCACAATGAGCAGTTCTTC CASSRDHNEQFF TRBJ2-1 NA NA TRBV27
TGTGCCAGTGGGGAGGTCCTCTTTGGCTCCTACGAGCAGTACTTC CASGEVLFGSYEQYF TRBJ2-7 NA NA TRBV19
TGTGCCAGCAGCGTTAATCAGCCCCAGCATTTT CASSVNQPQHF TRBJ1-5 NA NA TRBV9
TGCGCCAGCAGCCAAGGAGCGGGAGTGGGAGAGCAGTACTTC CASSQGAGVGEQYF TRBJ2-7 NA TRBD2 TRBV4-1
TGTGCCAGCAGTTTGGGACAGGGGAACACTGAAGCTTTCTTT CASSLGQGNTEAFF TRBJ1-1 few TRBD1 TRBV6-1
TGTGCCAGCAGTCTAGCGATGCCCGTAGTGGACGAGCAGTACTTC CASSLAMPVVDEQYF TRBJ2-7 NA NA TRBV6-2/TRBV6-3
TGTGCCAGCATTGGGCCTTACCCCCAGTTGAACACTGAAGCTTTCTTT CASIGPYPQLNTEAFF TRBJ1-1 NA NA TRBV6-1
TGTGCCAGCAGTCCACACATTTCCCTCTATGGCTACACCTTC CASSPHISLYGYTF TRBJ1-2 NA NA TRBV27
TGTGCCAGCATGGGGGGGCTTGGCGAGCAGTACTTC CASMGGLGEQYF TRBJ2-7 NA NA TRBV27
TGTGCCAGTAGTCCCCCGGGACTTGAAAACACCATATATTTT CASSPPGLENTIYF TRBJ1-3 once NA TRBV19
TGTGCCAGCAGTTACTCGGAAGCTAATGAGCAGTTCTTC CASSYSEANEQFF TRBJ2-1 NA NA TRBV6-5
TGCAGCGTTCGGGGCAATGAGCAGTTCTTC CSVRGNEQFF TRBJ2-1 NA NA TRBV29-1
TGTGCCAGCAGTGACATTAATAGCAATCAGCCCCAGCATTTT CASSDINSNQPQHF TRBJ1-5 few NA TRBV12-3/TRBV12-4
TGTGCCAGCAGCGAGGGGGACAGGGCTTTTATGGATCAGCCCCAGCATTTT CASSEGDRAFMDQPQHF TRBJ1-5 NA TRBD1 TRBV9
TGTGCCAGCAGTCCTAGCGGGAGTGGAACAGATACGCAGTATTTT CASSPSGSGTDTQYF TRBJ2-3 NA TRBD2 TRBV6-4
TGTGCCAGCAGCGTTGGACTAGCAGGCGAGCAGTACTTC CASSVGLAGEQYF TRBJ2-7 NA TRBD2 TRBV9
TGTGCCAGCAGCTTAGCGTATTCGGATACGCAGTATTTT CASSLAYSDTQYF TRBJ2-3 once NA TRBV7-8
TGTGCCAGCAGCTTAAACAGGGGAGGGTTCAATGAGCAGTTCTTC CASSLNRGGFNEQFF TRBJ2-1 NA NA TRBV5-4
TGTGCCAGCAGCGAAGAAAGTGGGACCCAGTACTTC CASSEESGTQYF TRBJ2-5 once NA TRBV5-6
TGTGCCACCAGCACGGAGGGCAGGGTGTCGGCCCAGTACTTC CATSTEGRVSAQYF TRBJ2-5 NA NA TRBV15
TGTGCCAGCAGCTTAAGCGATGGAAGCAGCGGTGAGCAGTTCTTC CASSLSDGSSGEQFF TRBJ2-1 NA NA TRBV7-9
TGTGCCTGGAATCCTAGAATCAATGAGCAGTTCTTC CAWNPRINEQFF TRBJ2-1 NA NA TRBV30
TGTGCCAGCAGCCCGGGACAGGGGGTGCCCCAAGAGACCCAGTACTTC CASSPGQGVPQETQYF TRBJ2-5 NA TRBD1 TRBV6-1
TGTGCCAGCAGTGGATTAGCGGGAGGGCTCCTTAACCCCCAGTACTTC CASSGLAGGLLNPQYF TRBJ2-5 once TRBD2 TRBV6-1
TGCAGTGCGCAGGGACCGAACTCCTACGAGCAGTACTTC CSAQGPNSYEQYF TRBJ2-7 NA NA TRBV20-1
TGTGCCAGTAGTATAGGTTTGGGCGGGACTGAAGCTTTCTTT CASSIGLGGTEAFF TRBJ1-1 NA NA TRBV19
TGTGCCAGTGCGGCTAGCGGGACATCCTACGAGCAGTACTTC CASAASGTSYEQYF TRBJ2-7 NA TRBD2 TRBV19
TGTGCCATATGGGGAGGGGAGCAGTTCTTC CAIWGGEQFF TRBJ2-1 once TRBD2 TRBV2
TGCAGTGCTAGAGATATCACTAGCGGCGTCTACGAGCAGTACTTC CSARDITSGVYEQYF TRBJ2-7 NA TRBD2 TRBV20-1
TGTGCCAGCAGTTTGGCGCAGGGTAACTACGAGCAGTACTTC CASSLAQGNYEQYF TRBJ2-7 NA NA TRBV5-4
TGTGCCTGGAGTGTTAGCGGGCAGGTCAACACCGGGGAGCTGTTTTTT CAWSVSGQVNTGELFF TRBJ2-2 NA TRBD2 TRBV30
TGTGCCAGCAGTTTATTGGTCGGTTCTGACTACAATGAGCAGTTCTTC CASSLLVGSDYNEQFF TRBJ2-1 NA NA TRBV27
TGTGCCAGCAGTGAATATAAGACAGGGAGTTACTCTGGGGCCAACGTCCTGACTTTC CASSEYKTGSYSGANVLTF TRBJ2-6 NA TRBD1 TRBV25-1